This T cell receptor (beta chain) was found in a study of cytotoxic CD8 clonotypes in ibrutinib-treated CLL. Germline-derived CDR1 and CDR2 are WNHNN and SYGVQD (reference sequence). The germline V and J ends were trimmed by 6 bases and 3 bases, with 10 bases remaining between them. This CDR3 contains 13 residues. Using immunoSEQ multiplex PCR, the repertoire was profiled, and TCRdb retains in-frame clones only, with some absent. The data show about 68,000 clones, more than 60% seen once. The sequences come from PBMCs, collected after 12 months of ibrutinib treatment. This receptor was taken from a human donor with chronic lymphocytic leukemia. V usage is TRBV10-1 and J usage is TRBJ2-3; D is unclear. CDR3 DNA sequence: TGCGCCAGCAGCGTCTCCGGGACAGATACGCAGTATTTT. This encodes CASSVSGTDTQYF.